This TCR beta chain stems from a study of shared clonotypes between healthy human individuals. Findings and limits, study-wide: Clonotypes shared by all four donors outscored non-shared clonotypes in generation probability. Sharing across four donors was highest in naive CD4 (roughly 5%) and lowest in memory CD8 (roughly 0.4%).

On this clone itself: Its antigen is as yet unknown.

Trimming cost V 0 bases and J 6 bases; bases outside gene matches: 5. Germline-derived CDR1 and CDR2 are SGHAT and FQDESV (reference sequence). The CDR3 is made up of 16 amino acids. Naive CD8 populations comprised CD45RO-negative cells positively selected for CCR7, excluding terminally differentiated effector memory CD45RA+ cells. Every donor, a Caucasian adult, lived in Nashville, Tennessee. Sequencing was performed with immunoSEQ multiplex PCR; in TCRdb, only in-frame clones are kept and a portion is missing. This sample has about 2.1 million clones, with roughly 93% found just once. The receptor's source is a man between 18 and 35 years old in good health. Some clones in this sample may be carry-over from other donors' samples. The chain has TRBV11-1 and TRBJ2-1; TRBD2 matches 10 bases. The sequenced sample was naive CD8+ T cells from PBMCs. This CDR3 reads CASSLAASGSPNEQFF. CDR3 DNA: TGTGCCAGCAGCTTAGCGGCTAGCGGGAGTCCCAATGAGCAGTTCTTC.